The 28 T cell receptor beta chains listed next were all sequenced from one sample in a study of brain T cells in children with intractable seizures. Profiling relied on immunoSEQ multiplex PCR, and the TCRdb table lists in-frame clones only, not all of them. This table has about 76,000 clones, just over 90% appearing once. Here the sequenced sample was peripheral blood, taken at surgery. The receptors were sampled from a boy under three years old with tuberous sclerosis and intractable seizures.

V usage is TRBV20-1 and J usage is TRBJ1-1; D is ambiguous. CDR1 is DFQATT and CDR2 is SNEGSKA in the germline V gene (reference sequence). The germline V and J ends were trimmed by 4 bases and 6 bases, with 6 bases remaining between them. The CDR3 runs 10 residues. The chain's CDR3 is CSANVPEAFF. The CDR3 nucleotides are TGCAGTGCTAACGTGCCTGAAGCTTTCTTT.

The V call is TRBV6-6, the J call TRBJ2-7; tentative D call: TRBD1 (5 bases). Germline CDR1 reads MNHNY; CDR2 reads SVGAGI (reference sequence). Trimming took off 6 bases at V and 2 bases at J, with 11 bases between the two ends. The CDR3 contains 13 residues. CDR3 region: CASSWTQAYEQYF. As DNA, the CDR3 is TGTGCCAGCAGCTGGACACAAGCCTACGAGCAGTACTTC.

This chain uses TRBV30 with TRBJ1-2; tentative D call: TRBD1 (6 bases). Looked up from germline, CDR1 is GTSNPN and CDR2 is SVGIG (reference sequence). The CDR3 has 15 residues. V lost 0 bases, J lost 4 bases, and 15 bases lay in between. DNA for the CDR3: TGTGCCTGGAGTGTGTCGGCAGGGGAACTCTATGGCTACACCTTC. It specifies CAWSVSAGELYGYTF.

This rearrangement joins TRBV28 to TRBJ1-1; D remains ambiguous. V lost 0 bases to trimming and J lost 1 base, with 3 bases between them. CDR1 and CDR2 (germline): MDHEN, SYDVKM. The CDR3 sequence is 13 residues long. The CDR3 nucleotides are TGTGCCAGCAGTTTATGGGAGAACACTGAAGCTTTCTTT. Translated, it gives CASSLWENTEAFF.

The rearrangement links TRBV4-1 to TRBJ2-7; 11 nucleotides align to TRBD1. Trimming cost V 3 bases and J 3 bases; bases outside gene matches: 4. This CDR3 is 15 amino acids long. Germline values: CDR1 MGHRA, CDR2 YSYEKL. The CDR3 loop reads CASSQDRGLVYEQYF. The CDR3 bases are TGCGCCAGCAGCCAGGACAGGGGGCTCGTCTACGAGCAGTACTTC.

In nucleotides, the CDR3 is TGTGCCAGCAGCTCAAACACGGGACTAGCGGGGGAAAATGAGCAGTTCTTC. The encoded protein is CASSSNTGLAGENEQFF. The chain combines TRBV7-2 with TRBJ2-1, with 14 bases that match TRBD2. The CDR3 extends over 17 amino acids. Germline V gene data show CDR1 as SGHTA and CDR2 as FQGNSA. The ends lost 4 bases at V and 7 bases at J; junction bases unmatched: 9.

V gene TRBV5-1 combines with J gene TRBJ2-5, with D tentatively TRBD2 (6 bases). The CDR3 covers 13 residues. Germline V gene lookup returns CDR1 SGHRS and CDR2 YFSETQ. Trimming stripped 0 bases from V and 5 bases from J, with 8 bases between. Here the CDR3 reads CASSLEGRETQYF. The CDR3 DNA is TGCGCCAGCAGCTTGGAGGGGAGGGAGACCCAGTACTTC.

The CDR3 here is CASSYGTGYGYTF. The CDR3 DNA reads TGTGCCAGCAGTTACGGGACAGGCTATGGCTACACCTTC. This chain connects TRBV27 to TRBJ1-2, with 8 bases aligning to TRBD1. The CDR3 spans 13 residues. The V gene end was trimmed by 4 bases and the J gene end by 4 bases; junction bases not matched to a gene: 2. Germline V CDR1 and CDR2: MNHEY, SMNVEV (reference sequence).

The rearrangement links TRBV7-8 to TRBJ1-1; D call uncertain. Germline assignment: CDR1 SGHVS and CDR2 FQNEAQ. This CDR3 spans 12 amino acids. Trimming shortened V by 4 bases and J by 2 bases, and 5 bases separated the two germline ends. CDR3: CASSYLNTEAFF. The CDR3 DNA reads TGTGCCAGCAGCTACCTAAACACTGAAGCTTTCTTT. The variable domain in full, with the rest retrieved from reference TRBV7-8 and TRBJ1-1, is GAGVSQSPRYKVAKRGQDVALRCDPISGHVSLFWYQQALGQGPEFLTYFQNEAQLDKSGLPSDRFFAERPEGSVSTLKIQRTQQEDSAVYLCASSYLNTEAFFGQGTRLTVV.

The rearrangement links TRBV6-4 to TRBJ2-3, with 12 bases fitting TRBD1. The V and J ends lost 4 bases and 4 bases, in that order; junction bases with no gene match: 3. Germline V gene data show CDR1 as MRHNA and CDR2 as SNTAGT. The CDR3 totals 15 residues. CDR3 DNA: TGTGCCAGCAGTGCCGGGACAGGGGGCGCAGATACGCAGTATTTT. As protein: CASSAGTGGADTQYF.

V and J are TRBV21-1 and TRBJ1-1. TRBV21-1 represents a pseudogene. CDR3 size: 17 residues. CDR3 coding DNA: TGTGCCAGCAGCGCGCAGGAGTTTGGGGGGCTCGACACTGAAGCTTTCTTT. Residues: CASSAQEFGGLDTEAFF.

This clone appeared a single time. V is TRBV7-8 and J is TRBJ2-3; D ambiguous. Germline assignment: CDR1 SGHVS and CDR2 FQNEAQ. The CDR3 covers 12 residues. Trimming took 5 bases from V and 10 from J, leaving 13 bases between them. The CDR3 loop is CASSQTTMAQYF. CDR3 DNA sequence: TGTGCCAGCAGCCAAACTACTATGGCGCAGTATTTT.

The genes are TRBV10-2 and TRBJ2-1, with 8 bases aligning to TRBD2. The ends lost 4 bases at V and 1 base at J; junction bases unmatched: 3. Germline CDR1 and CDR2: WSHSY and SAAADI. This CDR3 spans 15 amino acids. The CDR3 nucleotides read TGCGCCAGCAGTGTGGCGGGAGGATCCTACAATGAGCAGTTCTTC. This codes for CASSVAGGSYNEQFF.

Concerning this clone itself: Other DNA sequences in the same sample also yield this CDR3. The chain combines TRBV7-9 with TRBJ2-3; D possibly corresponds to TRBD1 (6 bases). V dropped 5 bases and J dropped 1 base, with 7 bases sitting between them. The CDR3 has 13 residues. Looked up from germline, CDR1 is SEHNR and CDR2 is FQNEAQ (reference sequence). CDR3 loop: CASSRQGTDTQYF. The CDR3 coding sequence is TGTGCCAGCAGCCGACAGGGCACAGATACGCAGTATTTT.

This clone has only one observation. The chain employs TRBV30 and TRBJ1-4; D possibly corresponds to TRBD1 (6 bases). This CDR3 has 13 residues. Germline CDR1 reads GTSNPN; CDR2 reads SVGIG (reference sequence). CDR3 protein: CVSQGSTNEKLFF. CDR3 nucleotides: TGTGTCAGCCAGGGGTCAACTAATGAAAAACTGTTTTTT.

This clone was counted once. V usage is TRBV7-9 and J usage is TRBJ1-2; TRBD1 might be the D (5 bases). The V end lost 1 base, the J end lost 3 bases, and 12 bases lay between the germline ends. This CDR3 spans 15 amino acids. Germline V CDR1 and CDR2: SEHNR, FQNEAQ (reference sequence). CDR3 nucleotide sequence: TGTGCCAGCAGCTTAGGTCTGAGGGGTGACTATGGCTACACCTTC. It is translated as CASSLGLRGDYGYTF.

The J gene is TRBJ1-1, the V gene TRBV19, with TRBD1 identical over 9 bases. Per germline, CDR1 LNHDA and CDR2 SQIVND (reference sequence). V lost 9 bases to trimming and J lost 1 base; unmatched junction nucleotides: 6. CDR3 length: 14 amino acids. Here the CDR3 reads CARQQGAPNTEAFF. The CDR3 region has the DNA TGTGCCAGACAACAGGGGGCCCCGAACACTGAAGCTTTCTTT. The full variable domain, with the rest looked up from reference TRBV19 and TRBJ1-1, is DGGITQSPKYLFRKEGQNVTLSCEQNLNHDAMYWYRQDPGQGLRLIYYSQIVNDFQKGDIAEGYSVSREKKESFPLTVTSAQKNPTAFYLCARQQGAPNTEAFFGQGTRLTVV.

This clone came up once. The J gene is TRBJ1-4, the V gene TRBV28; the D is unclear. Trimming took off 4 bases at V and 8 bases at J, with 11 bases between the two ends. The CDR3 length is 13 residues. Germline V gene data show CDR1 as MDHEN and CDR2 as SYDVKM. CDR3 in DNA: TGTGCCAGCAGTTCCGACGCGGCGGAAAAACTGTTTTTT. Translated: CASSSDAAEKLFF. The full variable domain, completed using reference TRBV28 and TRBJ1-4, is DVKVTQSSRYLVKRTGEKVFLECVQDMDHENMFWYRQDPGLGLRLIYFSYDVKMKEKGDIPEGYSVSREKKERFSLILESASTNQTSMYLCASSSDAAEKLFFGSGTQLSVL.

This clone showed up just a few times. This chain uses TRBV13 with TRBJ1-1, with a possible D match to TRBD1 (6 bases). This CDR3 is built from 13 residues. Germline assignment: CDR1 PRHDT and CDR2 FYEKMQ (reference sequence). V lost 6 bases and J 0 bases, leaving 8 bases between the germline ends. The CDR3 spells CASSGQMNTEAFF. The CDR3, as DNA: TGTGCCAGCAGTGGACAGATGAACACTGAAGCTTTCTTT.

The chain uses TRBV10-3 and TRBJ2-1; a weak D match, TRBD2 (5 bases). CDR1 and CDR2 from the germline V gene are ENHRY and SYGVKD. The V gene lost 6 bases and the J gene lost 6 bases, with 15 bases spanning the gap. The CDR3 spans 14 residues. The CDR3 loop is CAIRDGLISNEQFF. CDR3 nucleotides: TGTGCCATCAGAGATGGACTCATATCCAATGAGCAGTTCTTC.

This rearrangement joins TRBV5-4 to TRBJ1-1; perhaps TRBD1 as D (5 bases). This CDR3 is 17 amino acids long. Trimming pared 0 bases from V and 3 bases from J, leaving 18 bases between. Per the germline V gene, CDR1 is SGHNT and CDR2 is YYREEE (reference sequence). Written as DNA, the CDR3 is TGTGCCAGCAGCTTGGATATATTGGGGGGTGGGTACACTGAAGCTTTCTTT. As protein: CASSLDILGGGYTEAFF.

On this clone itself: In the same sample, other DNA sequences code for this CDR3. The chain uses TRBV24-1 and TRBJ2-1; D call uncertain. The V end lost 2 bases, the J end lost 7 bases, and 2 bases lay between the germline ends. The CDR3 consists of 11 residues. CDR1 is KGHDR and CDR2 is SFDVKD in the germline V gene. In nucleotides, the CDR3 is TGTGCCACCAGTGATTATAATGAGCAGTTCTTC. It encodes CATSDYNEQFF.

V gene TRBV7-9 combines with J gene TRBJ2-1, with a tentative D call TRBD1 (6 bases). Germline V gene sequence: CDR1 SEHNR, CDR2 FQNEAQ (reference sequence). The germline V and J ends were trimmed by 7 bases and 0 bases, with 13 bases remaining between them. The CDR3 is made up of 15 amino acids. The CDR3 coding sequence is TGTGCCAGCACCCCAGGGGAAAGCTCCTACAATGAGCAGTTCTTC. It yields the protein CASTPGESSYNEQFF.

Here the CDR3 reads CASSLVLGTEAFF. The CDR3 DNA follows: TGTGCCAGCAGCTTAGTCTTGGGCACTGAAGCTTTCTTT. The V call is TRBV11-2, the J call TRBJ1-1, with D unclear. The CDR3 loop spans 13 amino acids. V was cut by 1 base and J by 4 bases, with 7 bases left in between. Germline lookup yields CDR1 SGHAT and CDR2 FQNNGV.

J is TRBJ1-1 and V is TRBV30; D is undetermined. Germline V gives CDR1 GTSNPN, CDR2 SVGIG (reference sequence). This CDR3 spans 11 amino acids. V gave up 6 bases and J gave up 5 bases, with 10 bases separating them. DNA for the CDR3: TGTGCCTGCCGATGGCGGACTGAAGCTTTCTTT. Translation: CACRWRTEAFF.

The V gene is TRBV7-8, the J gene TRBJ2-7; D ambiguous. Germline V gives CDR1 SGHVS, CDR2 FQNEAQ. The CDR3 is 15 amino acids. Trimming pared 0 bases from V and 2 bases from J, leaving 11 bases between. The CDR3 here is CASSLALGIAYEQYF. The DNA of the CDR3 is TGTGCCAGCAGCTTAGCGTTAGGGATTGCCTACGAGCAGTACTTC.

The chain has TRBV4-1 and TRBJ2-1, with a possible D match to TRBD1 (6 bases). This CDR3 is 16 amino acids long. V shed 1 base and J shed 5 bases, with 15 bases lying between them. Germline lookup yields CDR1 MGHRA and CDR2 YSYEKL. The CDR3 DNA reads TGCGCCAGCAGCCAAGGGGGTGGAACAGGGAACAATGAGCAGTTCTTC. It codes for CASSQGGGTGNNEQFF.

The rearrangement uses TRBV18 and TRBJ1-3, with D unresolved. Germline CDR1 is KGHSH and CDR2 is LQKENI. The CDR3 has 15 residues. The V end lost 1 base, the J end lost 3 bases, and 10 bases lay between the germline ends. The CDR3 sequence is CASSPQTMSGNTIYF. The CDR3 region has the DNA TGTGCCAGCTCACCACAGACAATGAGTGGAAACACCATATATTTT.